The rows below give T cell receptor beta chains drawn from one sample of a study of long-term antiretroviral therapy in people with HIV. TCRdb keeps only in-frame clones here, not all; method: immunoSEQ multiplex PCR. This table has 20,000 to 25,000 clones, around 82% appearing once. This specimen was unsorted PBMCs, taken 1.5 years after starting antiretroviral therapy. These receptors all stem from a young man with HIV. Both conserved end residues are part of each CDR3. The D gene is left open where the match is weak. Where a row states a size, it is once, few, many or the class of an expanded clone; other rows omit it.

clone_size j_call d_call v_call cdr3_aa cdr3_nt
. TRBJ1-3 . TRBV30 CAWSRTRAGNTIYF TGTGCCTGGAGTAGGACCCGGGCTGGAAACACCATATATTTT
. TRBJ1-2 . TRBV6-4 CASSGEPGSLANYGYTF TGTGCCAGCAGTGGCGAACCCGGGAGCCTAGCTAACTATGGCTACACCTTC
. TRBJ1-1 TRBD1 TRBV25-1 CASRGQGATTEAFF TGTGCCAGCAGGGGACAGGGGGCGACCACTGAAGCTTTCTTT
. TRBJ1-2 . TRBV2 CASSEARGGGYTF TGTGCCAGCAGTGAAGCAAGAGGAGGTGGCTACACCTTC
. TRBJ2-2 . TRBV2 CASSEAGFMGGELFF TGTGCCAGCAGTGAAGCGGGGTTCATGGGCGGGGAGCTGTTTTTT
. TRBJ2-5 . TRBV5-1 CASRAGQETQYF TGCGCCAGCAGAGCAGGGCAAGAGACCCAGTACTTC
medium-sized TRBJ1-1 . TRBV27 CASSLFFSGEAALEAFF TGTGCCAGCAGTTTATTTTTCTCGGGGGAGGCAGCCCTTGAAGCTTTCTTT
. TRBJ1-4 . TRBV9 CASSLGRRTTNEKLFF TGTGCCAGCAGCTTAGGACGGAGGACAACTAATGAAAAACTGTTTTTT
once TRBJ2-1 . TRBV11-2 CASSLVSGFSYNEQFF TGTGCCAGCAGCTTAGTTAGTGGGTTCTCCTACAATGAGCAGTTCTTC
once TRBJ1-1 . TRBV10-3 CAISDSGGNTEAFF TGTGCCATCAGTGATTCAGGAGGGAACACTGAAGCTTTCTTT
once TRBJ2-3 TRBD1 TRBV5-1 CASSLGGTGSTDTQYF TGCGCCAGCAGCTTGGGCGGGACAGGGAGCACAGATACGCAGTATTTT
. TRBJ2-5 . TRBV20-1 CSASLETQYF TGCAGTGCTAGCCTGGAGACCCAGTACTTC
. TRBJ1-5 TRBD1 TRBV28 CASMTGGNQPQHF TGTGCCAGCATGACAGGGGGAAACCAGCCCCAGCATTTT
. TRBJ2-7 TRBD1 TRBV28 CASSSTGISLYEQYF TGTGCCAGCAGCTCGACAGGGATATCCCTCTACGAGCAGTACTTC
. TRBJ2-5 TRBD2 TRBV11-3 CASSSGLAGTQETQYF TGTGCCAGCAGCTCAGGACTAGCGGGGACCCAAGAGACCCAGTACTTC
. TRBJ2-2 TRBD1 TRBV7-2 CASRTGGSAGELFF TGTGCCAGCAGAACAGGGGGTTCGGCCGGGGAGCTGTTTTTT
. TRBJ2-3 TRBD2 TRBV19 CASSIGASGATTDTQYF TGTGCCAGTAGTATCGGGGCTAGCGGGGCCACCACAGATACGCAGTATTTT
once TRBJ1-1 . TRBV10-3 CAISAAGANTEAFF TGTGCCATCAGTGCGGCAGGGGCGAACACTGAAGCTTTCTTT
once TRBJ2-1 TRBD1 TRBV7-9 CASSSRDSSRFF TGTGCCAGCAGCTCCCGGGACAGCTCAAGGTTCTTC
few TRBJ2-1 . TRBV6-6 CASTQAATVDEQFF TGTGCCAGCACCCAAGCGGCTACGGTGGATGAGCAGTTCTTC
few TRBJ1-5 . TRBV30 CAWGSSNQPQHF TGTGCCTGGGGAAGTAGCAATCAGCCCCAGCATTTT
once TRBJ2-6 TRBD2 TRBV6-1 CASSVGLAGVSGANVLTF TGTGCCAGCAGTGTCGGACTAGCGGGAGTCTCTGGGGCCAACGTCCTGACTTTC
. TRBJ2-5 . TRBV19 CASSGTGFPEETQYF TGTGCCAGTAGTGGAACAGGGTTTCCCGAAGAGACCCAGTACTTC
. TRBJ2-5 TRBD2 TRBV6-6 CASSYELAGGATQYF TGTGCCAGCAGTTACGAACTAGCGGGGGGTGCGACCCAGTACTTC
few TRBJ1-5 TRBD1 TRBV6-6 CASSPTGANQPQHF TGTGCCAGCAGTCCTACAGGGGCCAATCAGCCCCAGCATTTT